Included here is one TCR beta chain sequence, with context. The CDR3 length is 15 residues. Germline V gives CDR1 SGHTA, CDR2 FQGTGA. V lost 3 bases, J lost 8 bases, and 6 bases stayed unmatched. PCR employed 60 Vbeta and 13 Jbeta primers. Assay: immunoSEQ multiplex PCR; the TCRdb copy retains only in-frame clones and omits some. The data contain approximately 190,000 clones, approximately 88% of them singletons. The sample comes from a study of cytomegalovirus exposure and HLA in healthy donors. The source of this sequence is a boy between 10 and 17 years old in good health and CMV-seronegative. The specimen sequenced was PBMCs. V usage is TRBV7-3 and J usage is TRBJ2-1; 11 bases line up with TRBD2. The CDR3 spells CASSFSSGGSDEQFF. The CDR3 coding sequence is TGTGCCAGCAGCTTCTCTAGCGGGGGGTCCGATGAGCAGTTCTTC.